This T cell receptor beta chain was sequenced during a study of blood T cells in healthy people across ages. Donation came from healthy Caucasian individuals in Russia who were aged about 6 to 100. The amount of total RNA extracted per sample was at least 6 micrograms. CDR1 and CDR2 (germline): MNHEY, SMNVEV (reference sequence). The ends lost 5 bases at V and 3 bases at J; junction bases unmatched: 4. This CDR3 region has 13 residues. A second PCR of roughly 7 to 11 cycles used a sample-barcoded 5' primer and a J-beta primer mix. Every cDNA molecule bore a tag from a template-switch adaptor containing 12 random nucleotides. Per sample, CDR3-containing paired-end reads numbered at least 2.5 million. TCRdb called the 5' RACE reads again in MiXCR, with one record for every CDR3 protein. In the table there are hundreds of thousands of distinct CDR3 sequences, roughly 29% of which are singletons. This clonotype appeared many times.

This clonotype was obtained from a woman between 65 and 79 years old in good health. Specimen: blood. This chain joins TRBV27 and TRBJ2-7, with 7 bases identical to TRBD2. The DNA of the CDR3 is TGTGCCAGCAGTCGACTAGCTAACTACGAGCAGTACTTC. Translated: CASSRLANYEQYF.